These T cell receptor beta chains were read from a single sample in a study of blood T cells in healthy people across ages. TCRdb analysed the 5' RACE reads with MiXCR anew, one entry per CDR3 protein. The data contain some 710,000 distinct CDR3 sequences, more than 35% of them seen just once; the ten biggest clones take up 18%. Sequencing used blood. These receptors were obtained from a man aged 80 or over in good health. CDR3s include the opening cysteine and the closing phenylalanine or tryptophan. D genes are given only for firm matches. Rows give clone size only sometimes, using once, few, many, or a class for an expanded clone.

j_call | cdr3_length | clone_size | v_call | d_call | cdr3_aa | cdr3_nt
TRBJ2-2 | 15 | once | TRBV5-1 | NA | CASSAAETNTGELFF | TGCGCCAGCAGCGCCGCAGAGACGAACACCGGGGAGCTGTTTTTT
TRBJ2-5 | 15 | few | TRBV7-2 | NA | CASSLVPGVPETQYF | TGTGCCAGCAGCTTAGTTCCCGGGGTACCTGAGACCCAGTACTTC
TRBJ1-5 | 13 | NA | TRBV28 | NA | CASSSPGDQPQHF | TGTGCCAGCAGTTCACCAGGGGATCAGCCCCAGCATTTT
TRBJ2-1 | 12 | NA | TRBV28 | TRBD2 | CASRGIAGQQFF | TGTGCCAGCAGGGGAATAGCGGGCCAGCAGTTCTTC
TRBJ2-7 | 14 | NA | TRBV10-3 | NA | CARRPESISYEQYF | TGTGCGCGTCGTCCAGAATCCATTTCCTACGAGCAGTACTTC
TRBJ2-7 | 15 | many | TRBV28 | TRBD1 | CASSYRDRGPGEQYF | TGTGCCAGCAGTTACCGGGACAGGGGCCCGGGGGAGCAGTACTTC
TRBJ2-5 | 17 | NA | TRBV3-1 | TRBD2 | CASSQDYLRAGGETQYF | TGTGCCAGCAGCCAAGATTACCTACGAGCGGGGGGTGAGACCCAGTACTTC
TRBJ2-3 | 15 | NA | TRBV12-3/TRBV12-4 | NA | CASRISGIITDTQYF | TGTGCCAGCAGGATTAGCGGAATTATCACAGATACGCAGTATTTT
TRBJ2-3 | 14 | NA | TRBV15 | NA | CATMKGRESDTQYF | TGTGCCACCATGAAGGGCAGGGAGAGCGATACGCAGTATTTT
TRBJ2-3 | 17 | NA | TRBV20-1 | TRBD2 | CSAQGGGRSTDTDTQYF | TGCAGTGCCCAGGGTGGCGGGAGAAGTACCGACACAGATACGCAGTATTTT
TRBJ2-5 | 14 | NA | TRBV7-2 | TRBD1 | CASSSPGQLGEQYF | TGTGCCAGCAGCTCTCCGGGACAGCTTGGGGAGCAGTACTTC
TRBJ2-3 | 18 | NA | TRBV7-3 | NA | CASSLLFGGPGSTDTQYF | TGTGCCAGCAGCTTACTTTTCGGCGGGCCAGGTAGCACAGATACGCAGTATTTT
TRBJ2-1 | 14 | NA | TRBV9 | TRBD2 | CASSVDSGRARQFF | TGTGCCAGCAGCGTAGATAGCGGGAGGGCCCGGCAGTTCTTC
TRBJ1-6 | 17 | NA | TRBV5-1 | TRBD1 | CASSLHLPGQGNSPLHF | TGCGCCAGCAGCTTACACCTCCCGGGACAGGGCAATTCACCCCTCCACTTT
TRBJ2-3 | 18 | NA | TRBV15 | NA | CATSRDKVSVVVSDTQYF | TGTGCCACCAGCAGAGATAAAGTATCGGTGGTCGTGTCAGATACGCAGTATTTT
TRBJ2-1 | 16 | NA | TRBV25-1 | TRBD2 | CASSDVAGGSYNEQFF | TGTGCCAGCAGTGACGTTGCGGGAGGATCCTACAATGAGCAGTTCTTC
TRBJ1-4 | 16 | NA | TRBV20-1 | TRBD1 | CSATDRAGSANEKLFF | TGCAGTGCAACGGACAGGGCGGGCAGTGCTAATGAAAAACTGTTTTTT
TRBJ2-7 | 15 | NA | TRBV5-6 | NA | CASNLGGGLYNEQYF | TGTGCCAGCAACCTTGGGGGGGGCCTCTACAATGAGCAGTACTTC
TRBJ1-2 | 13 | NA | TRBV29-1 | NA | CSVAFPGGYGYTF | TGCAGCGTTGCGTTTCCGGGAGGCTATGGCTACACCTTC
TRBJ2-1 | 13 | few | TRBV7-2 | NA | CASSLGSSNEQFF | TGTGCCAGCAGCTTAGGATCGTCCAATGAGCAGTTCTTC
TRBJ2-7 | 16 | NA | TRBV24-1 | TRBD2 | CATSDYGTSSYNEQYF | TGTGCCACCAGTGACTACGGGACTAGCAGTTACAATGAGCAGTACTTC
TRBJ2-3 | 16 | NA | TRBV21-1 | NA | CASSAFRGQSTDTQYF | TGTGCCAGCAGCGCGTTCAGGGGGCAAAGCACAGATACGCAGTATTTT
TRBJ2-5 | 14 | NA | TRBV27 | NA | CASSVGLRGDEQYF | TGTGCCAGCAGTGTGGGGCTGAGGGGCGATGAGCAGTACTTC
TRBJ1-5 | 14 | NA | TRBV12-5 | TRBD1 | CASGLGQGSQPQHF | TGTGCTAGTGGTCTCGGACAGGGGAGTCAGCCCCAGCATTTT
TRBJ1-4 | 14 | NA | TRBV7-2 | NA | CASSLDGGKEKLFF | TGTGCCAGCAGCTTAGACGGAGGAAAGGAAAAACTGTTTTTT
TRBJ2-5 | 11 | NA | TRBV5-1 | NA | CASSPGVVQYF | TGCGCCAGCAGCCCCGGGGTGGTCCAGTACTTC
TRBJ2-1 | 12 | few | TRBV28 | NA | CASSLGTEEQFF | TGTGCCAGCAGTCTCGGCACTGAGGAGCAGTTCTTC
TRBJ2-7 | 15 | few | TRBV29-1 | TRBD2 | CSGAGGGGIYNEQYF | TGCAGCGGCGCTGGGGGGGGAGGAATCTACAATGAGCAGTACTTC
TRBJ2-5 | 16 | NA | TRBV4-1 | NA | CASSQDPSGLGETQYF | TGCGCCAGCAGCCAAGATCCAAGCGGACTTGGAGAGACCCAGTACTTC
TRBJ2-3 | 18 | NA | TRBV11-2 | TRBD2 | CASSPFGGLAGGSDTQYF | TGTGCCAGCAGCCCCTTTGGGGGACTAGCGGGAGGGTCGGATACGCAGTATTTT
TRBJ2-3 | 16 | NA | TRBV9 | NA | CASSVDPVQFTDTQYF | TGTGCCAGCAGCGTAGATCCGGTTCAGTTCACAGATACGCAGTATTTT
TRBJ2-5 | 14 | NA | TRBV28 | NA | CARVGQTNQETQYF | TGTGCCAGGGTGGGACAAACAAACCAAGAGACCCAGTACTTC
TRBJ1-2 | 10 | NA | TRBV20-1 | NA | CSARTYGYTF | TGCAGTGCTAGAACCTATGGCTACACCTTC
TRBJ2-7 | 13 | NA | TRBV3-1 | NA | CATQPRATNEQYF | TGTGCCACCCAACCACGGGCGACGAACGAGCAGTACTTC
TRBJ2-2 | 15 | NA | TRBV7-2 | TRBD1 | CASSVGTGRTGELFF | TGTGCCAGCAGCGTAGGGACAGGGAGAACCGGGGAGCTGTTTTTT
TRBJ2-1 | 14 | NA | TRBV24-1 | TRBD2 | CATSDTLAGSEQFF | TGTGCCACCAGTGACACACTAGCGGGAAGTGAGCAGTTCTTC
TRBJ2-1 | 17 | NA | TRBV7-3 | TRBD2 | CASSKATSKLPYNEQFF | TGTGCCAGCAGTAAGGCGACTAGCAAGCTCCCATACAATGAGCAGTTCTTC
TRBJ2-3 | 17 | NA | TRBV18 | NA | CASSPRRDPSLGDTQYF | TGTGCCAGCTCACCAAGACGGGACCCCTCCCTCGGGGATACGCAGTATTTT
TRBJ2-7 | 12 | NA | TRBV20-1 | NA | CSATRDLYEQYF | TGCAGTGCTACACGGGACTTATACGAGCAGTACTTC
TRBJ2-1 | 16 | few | TRBV5-1 | TRBD2 | CASSPKAGGPRNEQFF | TGCGCCAGCAGCCCTAAAGCGGGAGGGCCTCGCAATGAGCAGTTCTTC
TRBJ2-1 | 15 | few | TRBV4-1 | TRBD2 | CASSQDWLAEGEQFF | TGCGCCAGCAGCCAAGATTGGCTAGCGGAGGGTGAGCAGTTCTTC
TRBJ2-7 | 13 | few | TRBV11-3 | NA | CASSPYPPNEQYF | TGTGCCAGCAGCCCATACCCTCCCAATGAGCAGTACTTC
TRBJ2-1 | 16 | few | TRBV9 | TRBD1 | CASSVAGTGFANEQFF | TGTGCCAGCAGCGTCGCCGGGACAGGGTTTGCAAATGAGCAGTTCTTC
TRBJ2-5 | 14 | NA | TRBV7-9 | NA | CASNQRGGEGTQYF | TGTGCCAGCAACCAGAGAGGGGGAGAGGGGACCCAGTACTTC
TRBJ2-7 | 13 | NA | TRBV16 | NA | CASSQILGAEQYF | TGTGCCAGCAGCCAAATCTTAGGGGCCGAGCAGTACTTC
TRBJ2-3 | 16 | few | TRBV7-8 | TRBD1 | CASSSTPGQVPDTQYF | TGTGCCAGCAGTTCCACTCCGGGACAGGTTCCAGATACGCAGTATTTT
TRBJ2-1 | 15 | few | TRBV24-1 | NA | CATSDLGTSANEQFF | TGTGCCACCAGTGATCTGGGGACCTCCGCCAATGAGCAGTTCTTC
TRBJ2-1 | 15 | NA | TRBV14 | NA | CASSHLGISYNEQFF | TGTGCCAGCAGCCACCTGGGGATCTCCTACAATGAGCAGTTCTTC
TRBJ2-1 | 18 | NA | TRBV7-9 | NA | CARSRDPTGGSSYNEQFF | TGTGCCCGCAGCCGGGACCCAACCGGGGGAAGCTCCTACAATGAGCAGTTCTTC
TRBJ2-3 | 14 | NA | TRBV4-3 | NA | CASSQQPGADTQYF | TGCGCCAGCAGCCAACAACCAGGGGCAGATACGCAGTATTTT
TRBJ2-7 | 13 | NA | TRBV5-1 | NA | CASSWGVEEIQYF | TGCGCCAGCAGCTGGGGAGTAGAAGAGATCCAGTACTTC